This T cell receptor beta chain is from a study of tumor-infiltrating lymphocytes in primary liver carcinoma. TCR beta cDNA came from about 500 ng total RNA, primed with a constant-region primer. Nested multiplex PCR, run for three rounds with slightly modified ARM-PCR, yielded TCR beta libraries. Two initial PCR rounds of around 10 cycles each paired TRBV1-TRBV30 forward primers with a C-beta reverse primer. TCRdb reprocessed the multiplex PCR reads via MiXCR and lists one record per CDR3 protein. The sample consists of fewer than 400,000 distinct CDR3 sequences, around three fifths of them appearing once. Note on this clonotype: The junction and the germline gene differ at one end; a read error may be behind it.

The CDR3 loop spans 14 amino acids. The blood RNA (from unsorted whole blood) was obtained, and germline DNA was also extracted. The chain joins TRBV12-3 or TRBV12-4 to TRBJ2-7; D is undetermined. The receptor was isolated from a woman aged 25 to 39 with primary liver carcinoma and hepatitis B virus infection. Sequencing used peripheral blood. The CDR3 protein is CASNLSSAPYEQYF. CDR3 sequence (DNA): TGTGCCAGCAATTTAAGCTCCGCCCCCTACGAGCAGTACTTC.